The clone carrying this T cell receptor beta chain was seen ten or more times. TCRdb independently ran MiXCR on the 5' RACE reads; one entry per CDR3 protein. The sample holds under 80,000 distinct CDR3 sequences, 9.4% seen once. CDR1 is SGHTA, CDR2 FQGNSA, per germline. With 1 base removed from V and 10 bases from J, the gap between germline ends came to 16 bases. The CDR3 covers 14 residues. This entry belongs to a study of neurological immune-mediated disorders. The chain is built from TRBV7-2 and TRBJ1-1, with D possibly TRBD1 on 5 matching bases. The clonotype comes from a man in his fifties or sixties in good health. Sequenced material: PBMCs. The CDR3 nucleotides read TGTGCCAGCAGCTTAGACCGCGGGGGGGGGGTAGCTTTCTTT. Translated: CASSLDRGGGVAFF.